The 27 T cell receptor beta chains in this list originate from one sample, sequenced in a study of blood T cell repertoires in COVID-19. Generated by immunoSEQ multiplex PCR, the TCRdb table keeps only in-frame clones and is missing some. The sample includes roughly 300,000 clones, more than 75% of them seen just once. What was sequenced was PBMCs or T cells enriched from blood (not recorded which). Receptors were obtained from a woman younger than 45 who had recovered from COVID-19.

The rearrangement joins TRBV27 to TRBJ2-7, with a weak D call TRBD2 (7 bases). Germline V lookup: CDR1 MNHEY, CDR2 SMNVEV (reference sequence). The CDR3 has 17 residues. V was pared by 5 bases and J by 0 bases, with 20 bases between. The CDR3 coding sequence is TGTGCCAGCAGTCGGGAGGCGGGGACATTAAGCTCCTACGAGCAGTACTTC. This translates into CASSREAGTLSSYEQYF.

The genes are TRBV2 and TRBJ2-3; maybe TRBD2 (7 bases). The length of the CDR3 is 16 residues. Per the germline V gene, CDR1 is SNHLY and CDR2 is FYNNEI. Trimming left V 0 bases short and J 1 base short, with 11 bases between. The chain's CDR3 is CASSEARRGRTDTQYF. The CDR3 DNA reads as TGTGCCAGCAGTGAAGCGCGGCGGGGGCGCACAGATACGCAGTATTTT.

The chain combines TRBV9 with TRBJ2-5, with 7 bases that match TRBD2. V was clipped by 4 bases and J by 5 bases; unmatched bases: 11. CDR3 length: 15 residues. Germline CDR1 and CDR2: SGDLS and YYNGEE. The CDR3 region is CASSPSAGSRETQYF. The CDR3 nucleotides read TGTGCCAGCAGCCCCTCAGCGGGGTCAAGGGAGACCCAGTACTTC.

The V and J genes are TRBV28 and TRBJ1-5; unclear D gene. The V gene lost 8 bases and the J gene lost 4 bases, with 12 bases spanning the gap. The CDR3 is made up of 13 amino acids. The V gene's germline CDR1 is MDHEN and CDR2 SYDVKM. This CDR3 is CASGEEMNQPQHF. DNA for the CDR3: TGTGCCAGCGGGGAGGAGATGAATCAGCCCCAGCATTTT.

The gene calls are TRBV13 and TRBJ2-7; 7 bases are shared with TRBD1. V trimming: 5 bases; J trimming: 6 bases; junction bases outside the gene matches: 4. Per germline, CDR1 PRHDT and CDR2 FYEKMQ (reference sequence). This CDR3 has 12 amino acids. The CDR3 region has the DNA TGTGCCAGCAGCGTTAGGGACAGCGAGCAGTACTTC. Translation gives CASSVRDSEQYF.

This rearrangement joins TRBV9 to TRBJ1-2; D is possibly TRBD1 (6 bases). From germline, CDR1 is SGDLS and CDR2 YYNGEE. The CDR3 runs to 12 residues. Trimming took 7 bases from V and 4 from J, leaving 11 bases between them. In DNA, the CDR3 is TGTGCCAGCGGAAGGACAGCCTATGGCTACACCTTC. This sequence encodes CASGRTAYGYTF.

This clone appeared once. The chain joins TRBV10-2 to TRBJ1-1; TRBD1 is a possible D gene (6 bases). Trimming left V 0 bases short and J 5 bases short, with 7 bases between. The germline CDR1 and CDR2 sequences are WSHSY and SAAADI. The CDR3 loop spans 13 amino acids. CDR3 residues: CASSESTGTEAFF. The CDR3 DNA is TGCGCCAGCAGTGAGTCAACAGGGACTGAAGCTTTCTTT.

CDR3 sequence reads: CASSPEASGGAYNEQFF. The CDR3 DNA follows: TGCGCCAGCAGCCCGGAGGCTAGCGGGGGGGCCTACAATGAGCAGTTCTTC. The chain carries TRBV5-1 and TRBJ2-1; 12 positions agree with TRBD2. Germline V gene sequence: CDR1 SGHRS, CDR2 YFSETQ. The CDR3 loop spans 17 amino acids. The ends lost 4 bases at V and 2 bases at J; junction bases unmatched: 7.

The chain joins TRBV14 to TRBJ2-7; 9 bases match TRBD1. From germline, CDR1 is SGHDN and CDR2 FVKESK. V dropped 3 bases and J dropped 9; count of bases not matched to a gene: 12. The CDR3 extends over 15 amino acids. The CDR3 here is CASSQGQGLLRGQYF. The CDR3 DNA is TGTGCCAGCAGCCAGGGACAGGGCCTTCTACGAGGGCAGTACTTC.

V usage is TRBV5-1 and J usage is TRBJ2-2; the D gene is possibly TRBD1 (5 bases). CDR3 length: 14 amino acids. From germline, CDR1 is SGHRS and CDR2 YFSETQ. Trimming took off 3 bases at V and 4 bases at J, with 10 bases between the two ends. Here the CDR3 reads CASSSQGVTGELFF. The CDR3 DNA sequence: TGCGCCAGCAGCTCCCAGGGTGTCACCGGGGAGCTGTTTTTT.

The chain is built from TRBV28 and TRBJ2-3; D may be TRBD2 (6 bases). Trimming pared 3 bases from V and 3 bases from J, leaving 22 bases between. The CDR3 length is 18 residues. Germline lookup yields CDR1 MDHEN and CDR2 SYDVKM. The CDR3 nucleotides are TGTGCCAGCAGTTTCCGCGGCCGGGGGTTTAAGGGGACAGATACGCAGTATTTT. Its translation is CASSFRGRGFKGTDTQYF.

The chain recombines TRBV6-1 with TRBJ1-5; D is undetermined. The V end was cut by 0 bases, the J end by 3 bases, with 9 bases between. This CDR3 has 15 amino acids. Germline V gives CDR1 MNHNS, CDR2 SASEGT. The CDR3 nucleotides are TGTGCCAGCAGTGAAGCTAAAATCCCCAATCAGCCCCAGCATTTT. It is translated as CASSEAKIPNQPQHF.

The V and J genes are TRBV10-2 and TRBJ2-7, with 10 bases matching TRBD1. This CDR3 is built from 14 residues. Germline V gene sequence: CDR1 WSHSY, CDR2 SAAADI. Germline trimming cut 6 bases from V and 2 bases from J; bases unmatched to any gene: 4. CDR3: CASRGTGAPYEQYF. The DNA for the CDR3 is TGCGCCAGCAGAGGGACAGGGGCCCCCTACGAGCAGTACTTC.

The chain has TRBV7-9 and TRBJ1-1; TRBD1 matches 8 bases. CDR3 length: 15 residues. Germline trimming cut 5 bases from V and 11 bases from J; bases unmatched to any gene: 16. Germline lookup yields CDR1 SEHNR and CDR2 FQNEAQ (reference sequence). The CDR3 here is CASSRTGQDPPGAFF. The CDR3 nucleotides read TGTGCCAGCAGCCGAACGGGACAGGACCCCCCGGGGGCTTTCTTT.

The rearrangement links TRBV30 to TRBJ1-2; tentatively, D is TRBD1 (6 bases). Per germline, CDR1 GTSNPN and CDR2 SVGIG (reference sequence). This CDR3 region has 13 residues. Trimming took 0 bases from V and 8 from J, leaving 13 bases between them. The CDR3 nucleotides are TGTGCCTGGAGTGTACTACAGGGTCAAGGCTACACCTTC. This encodes CAWSVLQGQGYTF. Complete variable domain (other parts from reference TRBV30 and TRBJ1-2): SQTIHQWPATLVQPVGSPLSLECTVEGTSNPNLYWYRQAAGRGLQLLFYSVGIGQISSEVPQNLSASRPQDRQFILSSKKLLLSDSGFYLCAWSVLQGQGYTFGSGTRLTVV.

This clone was detected a few times. Different DNA sequences within this sample yield the same CDR3. The genes are TRBV27 and TRBJ2-7; no clear D. With 5 bases removed from V and 0 bases from J, the gap between germline ends came to 8 bases. Germline V lookup: CDR1 MNHEY, CDR2 SMNVEV (reference sequence). This CDR3 region has 13 residues. The CDR3 DNA follows: TGTGCCAGCAGTCTCACCAGCTCCTACGAGCAGTACTTC. Protein: CASSLTSSYEQYF.

The chain recombines TRBV7-2 with TRBJ2-2; D is unclear. CDR1 is SGHTA and CDR2 is FQGNSA in the germline V gene. The CDR3 has 13 amino acids. Trimming cost V 3 bases and J 6 bases, with 8 bases left between them. The CDR3 protein is CASSFLSAGELFF. In DNA form, the CDR3 reads TGTGCCAGCAGCTTCCTTAGTGCCGGGGAGCTGTTTTTT.

The V call is TRBV6-2 or TRBV6-3, the J call TRBJ1-1, with D possibly being TRBD1 (6 bases). V shed 4 bases and J shed 1 base, with 16 bases lying between them. The CDR3 sequence is 16 residues long. Germline V lookup: CDR1 MNHEY, CDR2 SVGEGT. CDR3 residues: CASSFPRTDKNTEAFF. The CDR3 DNA follows: TGTGCCAGCAGTTTCCCCCGGACAGATAAGAACACTGAAGCTTTCTTT.

In this sample, this clone turned up once. This chain links TRBV5-1 with TRBJ2-7, with D tentatively TRBD1 (6 bases). With 0 bases removed from V and 0 bases from J, the gap between germline ends came to 7 bases. Germline lookup yields CDR1 SGHRS and CDR2 YFSETQ. This CDR3 is built from 14 residues. Here the CDR3 DNA reads TGCGCCAGCAGCTTGGGGGACACCTCCTACGAGCAGTACTTC. As protein: CASSLGDTSYEQYF.

V gene TRBV7-2 combines with J gene TRBJ1-1, with TRBD1 identical over 7 bases. Germline CDR1 is SGHTA and CDR2 is FQGNSA. The CDR3 is 14 amino acids. The ends lost 6 bases at V and 4 bases at J; junction bases unmatched: 8. CDR3 sequence (DNA): TGTGCCAGCAGACGAGACAGGGTGGCCACTGAAGCTTTCTTT. Its translation is CASRRDRVATEAFF.

This chain connects TRBV28 to TRBJ2-7; a possible D gene is TRBD2 (5 bases). CDR1 MDHEN and CDR2 SYDVKM come from the germline V gene. V lost 6 bases and J 0 bases, leaving 15 bases between the germline ends. The CDR3 consists of 15 residues. CDR3 DNA sequence: TGTGCCAGCAGATTGACCGGGATAACCTCCTACGAGCAGTACTTC. Protein: CASRLTGITSYEQYF.

The chain links TRBV9 to TRBJ2-3; the match to TRBD2 covers 7 bases. The CDR3 is 16 amino acids. J gave up 3 bases and V 0 bases, and 7 bases lay outside the gene matches. The germline V gene has CDR1 SGDLS and CDR2 YYNGEE. The CDR3, as DNA: TGTGCCAGCAGCGTAGGGGGAAGCGGGGTAACAGATACGCAGTATTTT. This sequence encodes CASSVGGSGVTDTQYF.

The chain links TRBV5-8 to TRBJ2-5, with 8 bases that match TRBD2. CDR1 and CDR2 (germline): SGHTS, YDEGEE. CDR3 size: 15 residues. V dropped 4 bases and J dropped 5; count of bases not matched to a gene: 10. The CDR3 protein is CASSPVTGGQETQYF. CDR3 sequence (DNA): TGTGCCAGCAGCCCCGTGACGGGGGGGCAGGAGACCCAGTACTTC. The entire variable domain, with the rest obtained from reference TRBV5-8 and TRBJ2-5, is as follows: EAGVTQSPTHLIKTRGQQATLRCSPISGHTSVYWYQQALGLGLQFLLWYDEGEERNRGNFPPRFSGRQFPNYSSELNVNALELEDSALYLCASSPVTGGQETQYFGPGTRLLVL.

With respect to this clone: At one of its ends the junction is not consistent with the germline gene, which may arise from a read error. The chain is built from TRBV3-1 (or the pseudogene TRBV3-2) and TRBJ2-2, with 7 positions matching TRBD2. The CDR3 loop spans 18 amino acids. The germline V gene has CDR1 LGHDT and CDR2 YNNKEL (reference sequence). The CDR3 is CASSHLRTSAEEHRGAVF. CDR3 bases: TGTGCCAGCAGCCACCTTCGAACTAGCGCAGAAGAACACCGGGGAGCTGTTTTT.

Worth noting for this clone: The sample contains more than one DNA sequence encoding this CDR3. The genes are TRBV6-2 or TRBV6-3 and TRBJ2-6, with D perhaps TRBD2 (5 bases). The germline CDR1 and CDR2 sequences are MNHEY and SVGEGT. V lost 4 bases and J 0 bases, leaving 7 bases between the germline ends. CDR3 length: 15 residues. For the CDR3, the DNA is TGTGCCAGCAGTTTAACTAGCTCTGGGGCCAACGTCCTGACTTTC. Translation gives CASSLTSSGANVLTF.

This clone was counted a single time. This sample includes further DNA sequences coding for the same CDR3. The chain links TRBV12-3 or TRBV12-4 to TRBJ2-1; D gene unclear. This CDR3 has 12 amino acids. Trimming removed 1 base at V and 9 bases at J, with 7 bases between. Here the CDR3 reads CASSLGGGEQFF. CDR3 nucleotides: TGTGCCAGCAGTTTAGGAGGTGGTGAGCAGTTCTTC.

The gene calls are TRBV7-8 and TRBJ1-6; tentative D call: TRBD1 (5 bases). CDR3 length equals 16 residues. Germline lookup yields CDR1 SGHVS and CDR2 FQNEAQ. Deletions cut 2 bases from V and 3 bases from J, with 11 bases between. This CDR3 is CASSLNRDFYNSPLHF. The CDR3 DNA is TGTGCCAGCAGCTTAAATAGGGACTTCTATAATTCACCCCTCCACTTT.